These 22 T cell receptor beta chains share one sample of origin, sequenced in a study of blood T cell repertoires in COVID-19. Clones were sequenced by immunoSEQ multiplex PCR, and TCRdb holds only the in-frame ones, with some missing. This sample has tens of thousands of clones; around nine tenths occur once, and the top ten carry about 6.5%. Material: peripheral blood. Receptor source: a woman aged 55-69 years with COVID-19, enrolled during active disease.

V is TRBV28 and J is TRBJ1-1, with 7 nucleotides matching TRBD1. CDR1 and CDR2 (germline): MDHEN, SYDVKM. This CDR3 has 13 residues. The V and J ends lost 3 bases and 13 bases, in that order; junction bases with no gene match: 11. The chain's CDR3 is CASSFLDRVSGFF. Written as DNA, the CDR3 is TGTGCCAGCAGTTTCCTAGACAGGGTCTCGGGTTTCTTT. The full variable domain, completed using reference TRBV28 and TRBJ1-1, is DVKVTQSSRYLVKRTGEKVFLECVQDMDHENMFWYRQDPGLGLRLIYFSYDVKMKEKGDIPEGYSVSREKKERFSLILESASTNQTSMYLCASSFLDRVSGFFGQGTRLTVV.

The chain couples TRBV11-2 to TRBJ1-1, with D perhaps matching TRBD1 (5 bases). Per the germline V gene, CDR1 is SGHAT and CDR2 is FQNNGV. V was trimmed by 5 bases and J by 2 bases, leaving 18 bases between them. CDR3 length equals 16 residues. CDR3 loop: CASSPRVRTNNTEAFF. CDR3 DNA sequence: TGTGCCAGCAGCCCCAGAGTCAGGACAAATAACACTGAAGCTTTCTTT.

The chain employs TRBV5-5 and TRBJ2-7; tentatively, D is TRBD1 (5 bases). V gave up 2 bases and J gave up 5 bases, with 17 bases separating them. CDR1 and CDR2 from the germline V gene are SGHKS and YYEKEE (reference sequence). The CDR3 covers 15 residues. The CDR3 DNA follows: TGTGCCAGCAGCTTAGTCCGGGCAGGGTTTCACGAGCAGTACTTC. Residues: CASSLVRAGFHEQYF.

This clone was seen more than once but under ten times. The CDR3 DNA is TGTGCCAGCAGCTTAGGCGTAGATAAAACCTACGAGCAGTACTTC. Its protein is CASSLGVDKTYEQYF. The chain couples TRBV13 to TRBJ2-7, with D unresolved. V was shortened by 0 bases and J by 2 bases, with 11 bases between the two germline ends. Germline loops: CDR1 PRHDT, CDR2 FYEKMQ (reference sequence). The CDR3 extends over 15 amino acids.

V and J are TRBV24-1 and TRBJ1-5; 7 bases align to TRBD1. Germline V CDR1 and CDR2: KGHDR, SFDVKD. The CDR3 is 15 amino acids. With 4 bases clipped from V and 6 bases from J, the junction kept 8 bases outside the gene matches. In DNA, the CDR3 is TGTGCCACCAGTGACGGAGGGGGCGGCGGTCAGCCCCAGCATTTT. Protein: CATSDGGGGGQPQHF.

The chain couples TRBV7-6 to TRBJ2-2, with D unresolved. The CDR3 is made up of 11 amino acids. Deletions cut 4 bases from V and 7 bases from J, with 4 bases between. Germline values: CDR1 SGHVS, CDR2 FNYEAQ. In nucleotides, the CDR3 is TGTGCCAGCAGCTCTGTCGGGGAGCTGTTTTTT. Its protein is CASSSVGELFF.

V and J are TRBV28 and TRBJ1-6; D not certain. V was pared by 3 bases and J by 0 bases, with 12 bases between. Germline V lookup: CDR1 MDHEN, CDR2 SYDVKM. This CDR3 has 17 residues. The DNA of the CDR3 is TGTGCCAGCAGTTTGCAGGTGATACCCTCCTATAATTCACCCCTCCACTTT. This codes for CASSLQVIPSYNSPLHF.

CDR3 nucleotides: TGTGCCAGCAGCTTGATGATGGGAGGGGATACTGGAAACACCATATATTTT. Amino acids: CASSLMMGGDTGNTIYF. This sequence joins TRBV5-4 and TRBJ1-3, with D possibly matching TRBD1 (5 bases). V was trimmed by 1 base and J by 2 bases, leaving 16 bases between them. Germline lookup yields CDR1 SGHNT and CDR2 YYREEE (reference sequence). The length of the CDR3 is 17 residues.

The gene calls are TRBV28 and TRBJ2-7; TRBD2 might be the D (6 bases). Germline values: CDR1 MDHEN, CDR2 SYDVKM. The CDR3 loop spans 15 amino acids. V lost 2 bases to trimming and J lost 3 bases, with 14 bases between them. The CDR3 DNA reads TGTGCCAGCAGTTTAGGTGGCGGGACGGTCTACGAGCAGTACTTC. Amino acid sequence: CASSLGGGTVYEQYF.

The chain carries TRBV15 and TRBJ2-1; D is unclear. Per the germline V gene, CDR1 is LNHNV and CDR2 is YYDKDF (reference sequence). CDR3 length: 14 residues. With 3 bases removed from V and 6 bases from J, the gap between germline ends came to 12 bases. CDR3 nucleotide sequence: TGTGCCACCAGCAGTCTCTTAGTATTCAATGAGCAGTTCTTC. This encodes CATSSLLVFNEQFF.

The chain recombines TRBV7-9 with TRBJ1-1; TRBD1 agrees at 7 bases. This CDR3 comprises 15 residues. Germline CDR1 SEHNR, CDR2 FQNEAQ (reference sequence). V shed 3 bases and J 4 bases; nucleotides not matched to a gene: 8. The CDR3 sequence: CASSFSGGWVTEAFF. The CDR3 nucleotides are TGTGCCAGCAGCTTTTCAGGGGGATGGGTCACTGAAGCTTTCTTT.

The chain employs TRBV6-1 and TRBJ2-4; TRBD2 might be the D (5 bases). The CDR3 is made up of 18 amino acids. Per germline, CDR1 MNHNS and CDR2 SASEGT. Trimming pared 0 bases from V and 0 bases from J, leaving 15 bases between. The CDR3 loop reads CASSEAEVYLLAKNIQYF. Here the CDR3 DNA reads TGTGCCAGCAGTGAAGCGGAGGTTTATCTGCTAGCCAAAAACATTCAGTACTTC.

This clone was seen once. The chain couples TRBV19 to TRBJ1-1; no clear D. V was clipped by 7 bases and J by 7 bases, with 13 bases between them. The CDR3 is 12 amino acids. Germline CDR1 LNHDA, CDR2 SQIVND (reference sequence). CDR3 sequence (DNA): TGTGCCAGTACTCACAACAGCCATGAAGCTTTCTTT. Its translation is CASTHNSHEAFF.

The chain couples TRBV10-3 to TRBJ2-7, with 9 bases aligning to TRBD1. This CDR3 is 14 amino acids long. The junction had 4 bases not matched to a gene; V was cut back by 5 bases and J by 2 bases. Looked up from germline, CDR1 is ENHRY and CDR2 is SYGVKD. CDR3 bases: TGTGCCATCAGTAGGGACAGGGAAACCTACGAGCAGTACTTC. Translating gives CAISRDRETYEQYF.

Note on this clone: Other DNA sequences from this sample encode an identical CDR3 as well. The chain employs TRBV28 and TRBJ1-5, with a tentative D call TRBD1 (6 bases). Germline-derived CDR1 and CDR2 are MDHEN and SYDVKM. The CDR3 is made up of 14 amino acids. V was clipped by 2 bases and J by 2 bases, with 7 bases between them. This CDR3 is CASSLPGGNQPQHF. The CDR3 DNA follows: TGTGCCAGCAGTTTACCAGGGGGCAATCAGCCCCAGCATTTT.

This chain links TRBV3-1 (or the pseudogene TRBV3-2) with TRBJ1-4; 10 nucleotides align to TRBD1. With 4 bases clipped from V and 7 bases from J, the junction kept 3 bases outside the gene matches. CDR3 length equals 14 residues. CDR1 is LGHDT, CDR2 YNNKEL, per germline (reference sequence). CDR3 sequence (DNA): TGTGCCAGCAGCCGACAGGGGGCGAGTGAAAAACTGTTTTTT. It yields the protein CASSRQGASEKLFF.

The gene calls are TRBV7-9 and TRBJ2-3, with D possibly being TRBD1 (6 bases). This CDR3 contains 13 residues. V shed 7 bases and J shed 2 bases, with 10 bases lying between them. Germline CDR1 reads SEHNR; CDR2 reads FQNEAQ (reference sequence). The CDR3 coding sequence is TGTGCCAGCAAACAGGGTTACACAGATACGCAGTATTTT. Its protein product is CASKQGYTDTQYF.

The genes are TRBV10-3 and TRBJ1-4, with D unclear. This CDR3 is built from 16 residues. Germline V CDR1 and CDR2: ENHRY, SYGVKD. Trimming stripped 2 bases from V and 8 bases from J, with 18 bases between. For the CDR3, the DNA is TGTGCCATCAGTGAGGGTGTTTTCGGCCGAGGGGAAAAACTGTTTTTT. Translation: CAISEGVFGRGEKLFF.

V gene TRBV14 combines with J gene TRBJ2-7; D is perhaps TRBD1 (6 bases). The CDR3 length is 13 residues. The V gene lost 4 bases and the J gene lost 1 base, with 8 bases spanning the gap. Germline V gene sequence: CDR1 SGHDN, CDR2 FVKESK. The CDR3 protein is CASSLRGSYEQYF. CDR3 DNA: TGTGCCAGCAGCCTCAGGGGATCCTACGAGCAGTACTTC.

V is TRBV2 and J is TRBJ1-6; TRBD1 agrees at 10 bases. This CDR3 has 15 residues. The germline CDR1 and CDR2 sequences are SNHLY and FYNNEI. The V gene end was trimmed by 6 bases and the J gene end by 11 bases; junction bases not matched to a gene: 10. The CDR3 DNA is TGTGCCAGCAGGATAGCCGGGACAGGGGCTACACCCCTCCACTTT. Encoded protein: CASRIAGTGATPLHF.

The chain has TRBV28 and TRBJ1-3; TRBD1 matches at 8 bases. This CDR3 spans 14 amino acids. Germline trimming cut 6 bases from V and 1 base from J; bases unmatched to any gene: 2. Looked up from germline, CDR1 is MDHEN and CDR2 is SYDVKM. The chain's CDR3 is CASRRTGSGNTIYF. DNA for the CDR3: TGTGCCAGCAGACGGACAGGGTCTGGAAACACCATATATTTT.

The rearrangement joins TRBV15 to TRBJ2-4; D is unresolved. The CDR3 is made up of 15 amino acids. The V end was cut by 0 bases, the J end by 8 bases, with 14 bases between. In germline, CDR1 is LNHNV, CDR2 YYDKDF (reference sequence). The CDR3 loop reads CATSRDWSGQDIQYF. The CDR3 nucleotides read TGTGCCACCAGCAGAGATTGGTCAGGCCAGGACATTCAGTACTTC.